These 27 T cell receptor beta chains were sequenced from one sample in a study of blood T cell repertoires in COVID-19. Repertoires were generated with immunoSEQ multiplex PCR, while TCRdb's copy carries only in-frame clones and drops some. The sample lists around 28,000 clones, roughly 80% occurring once. The sequenced sample consisted of peripheral blood. These receptors were collected from a man in his 70s with acute or convalescent COVID-19.

This rearrangement joins TRBV11-2 to TRBJ2-1; TRBD1 is a possible D gene (6 bases). This CDR3 comprises 17 residues. V was pared by 5 bases and J by 2 bases, with 19 bases between. CDR1 SGHAT and CDR2 FQNNGV come from the germline V gene. The DNA of the CDR3 is TGTGCCAGCAGCCCATTAGGCCAGGGGATCCCCTACAATGAGCAGTTCTTC. Translated, it gives CASSPLGQGIPYNEQFF.

There are a few counts of this clone. This sequence joins TRBV27 and TRBJ2-7; the match to TRBD1 covers 7 bases. With 5 bases clipped from V and 4 bases from J, the junction kept 23 bases outside the gene matches. This CDR3 spans 19 amino acids. Germline CDR1 MNHEY, CDR2 SMNVEV (reference sequence). In DNA form, the CDR3 reads TGTGCCAGCAGTCCCTACTTCGTTGGGACGGGGAGACAGGGTTACGAGCAGTACTTC. Amino acid sequence: CASSPYFVGTGRQGYEQYF.

The chain is built from TRBV7-3 and TRBJ2-2, with D uncertain. Trimming took off 5 bases at V and 2 bases at J, with 12 bases between the two ends. Per germline, CDR1 SGHTA and CDR2 FQGTGA. This CDR3 is built from 15 residues. This CDR3 reads CASSLRLGNTGELFF. Written as DNA, the CDR3 is TGTGCCAGCAGCCTACGCCTGGGCAACACCGGGGAGCTGTTTTTT.

The chain combines TRBV11-2 with TRBJ2-1; D possibly corresponds to TRBD1 (5 bases). The CDR3 runs 16 residues. V lost 6 bases and J 3 bases, leaving 18 bases between the germline ends. Germline CDR1 SGHAT, CDR2 FQNNGV. The CDR3 bases are TGTGCCAGCAGTCCACGGGCAGGGTCAATCTACAATGAGCAGTTCTTC. Residues: CASSPRAGSIYNEQFF.

This chain connects TRBV12-3 or TRBV12-4 to TRBJ2-7, with a possible D match to TRBD2 (5 bases). With 3 bases removed from V and 9 bases from J, the gap between germline ends came to 12 bases. This CDR3 is 12 amino acids long. CDR3 sequence (DNA): TGTGCCAGCAGTTTGGGAGAGCCAGCGCAGTACTTC. Translating it yields CASSLGEPAQYF.

V is TRBV5-1 and J is TRBJ1-1, with D tentatively TRBD1 (5 bases). The germline V and J ends were trimmed by 0 bases and 1 base, with 10 bases remaining between them. Germline CDR1 and CDR2: SGHRS and YFSETQ. The CDR3 contains 15 residues. The CDR3 is CASSLEAGRNTEAFF. CDR3 DNA: TGCGCCAGCAGCTTGGAGGCGGGACGGAACACTGAAGCTTTCTTT.

The chain joins TRBV7-9 to TRBJ2-3; TRBD2 might be the D (6 bases). V lost 5 bases, J lost 7 bases, and 22 bases lay in between. Germline V gene lookup returns CDR1 SEHNR and CDR2 FQNEAQ (reference sequence). The CDR3 length is 16 residues. The CDR3 here is CASSLTLGDSSNTQYF. Here the CDR3 DNA reads TGTGCCAGCAGCCTGACCCTTGGGGACTCTTCCAATACGCAGTATTTT.

The chain couples TRBV28 to TRBJ2-3, with 14 bases identical to TRBD2. There are 18 residues in the CDR3. Germline V gene data show CDR1 as MDHEN and CDR2 as SYDVKM. Unmatched junction bases numbered 11, after V lost 6 bases and J lost 3 bases. The CDR3 nucleotides are TGTGCCAGCAGAACGGGACTAGCGGGAGTCGTAGGGACAGATACGCAGTATTTT. Translated: CASRTGLAGVVGTDTQYF.

The chain links TRBV4-1 to TRBJ2-7; no firm D call. Germline V gene sequence: CDR1 MGHRA, CDR2 YSYEKL. The length of the CDR3 is 13 residues. V was pared by 1 base and J by 1 base, with 5 bases between. CDR3 nucleotide sequence: TGCGCCAGCAGCCAAGGACTTTCCTACGAGCAGTACTTC. Encoded protein: CASSQGLSYEQYF.

The chain has TRBV6-5 and TRBJ2-3, with D tentatively TRBD2 (5 bases). Trimming shortened V by 2 bases and J by 4 bases, and 10 bases separated the two germline ends. Germline V gene lookup returns CDR1 MNHEY and CDR2 SVGAGI. This CDR3 region has 14 residues. Here the CDR3 DNA reads TGTGCCAGCAGTTACCGAACTAGGCCAGATACGCAGTATTTT. This translates into CASSYRTRPDTQYF.

In DNA, the CDR3 is TGTGCCAGCAGTTTCCTGACAGGGAGCAATCAGCCCCAGCATTTT. It is translated as CASSFLTGSNQPQHF. This chain joins TRBV28 and TRBJ1-5; 7 bases align to TRBD1. V shed 3 bases and J 1 base; nucleotides not matched to a gene: 3. Germline V lookup: CDR1 MDHEN, CDR2 SYDVKM. The CDR3 is made up of 15 amino acids. The variable domain in full, with the rest retrieved from reference TRBV28 and TRBJ1-5, is DVKVTQSSRYLVKRTGEKVFLECVQDMDHENMFWYRQDPGLGLRLIYFSYDVKMKEKGDIPEGYSVSREKKERFSLILESASTNQTSMYLCASSFLTGSNQPQHFGDGTRLSIL.

This rearrangement joins TRBV5-5 to TRBJ1-1, with D unresolved. CDR3 length: 15 amino acids. CDR1 is SGHKS and CDR2 is YYEKEE in the germline V gene (reference sequence). Trimming took off 3 bases at V and 5 bases at J, with 17 bases between the two ends. The CDR3 sequence: CASSSLDGGRTEAFF. DNA for the CDR3: TGTGCCAGCAGCTCGTTAGACGGCGGAAGGACTGAAGCTTTCTTT.

This clone ranks as hyperexpanded (1% or more). The chain uses TRBV5-4 and TRBJ1-2; the match to TRBD1 covers 7 bases. This CDR3 contains 15 residues. Germline CDR1 and CDR2: SGHNT and YYREEE (reference sequence). J lost 5 bases, V lost 3 bases, and 10 bases had no gene match. In DNA form, the CDR3 reads TGTGCCAGCAGCTCGTCAGGGGGAATATGGTATGGCTACACCTTC. Translation gives CASSSSGGIWYGYTF. The full variable domain, rest sourced from reference TRBV5-4 and TRBJ1-2, is ETGVTQSPTHLIKTRGQQVTLRCSSQSGHNTVSWYQQALGQGPQFIFQYYREEENGRGNFPPRFSGLQFPNYSSELNVNALELDDSALYLCASSSSGGIWYGYTFGSGTRLTVV.

This clone was detected a few times. The chain couples TRBV19 to TRBJ1-4, with TRBD1 as a possible D gene (5 bases). Trimming stripped 0 bases from V and 8 bases from J, with 13 bases between. Germline assignment: CDR1 LNHDA and CDR2 SQIVND (reference sequence). The CDR3 consists of 15 residues. The CDR3 nucleotides read TGTGCCAGTAGTATAGATGGGCAGGGCGCGGAAAAACTGTTTTTT. The encoded protein is CASSIDGQGAEKLFF.

V is TRBV7-8 and J is TRBJ2-3; tentatively, D is TRBD2 (7 bases). Germline V gene lookup returns CDR1 SGHVS and CDR2 FQNEAQ. The CDR3 spans 14 residues. V lost 2 bases and J 4 bases, leaving 10 bases between the germline ends. DNA of the CDR3: TGTGCCAGCAGCTTATTGCGGGGGCCAGATACGCAGTATTTT. Translated, it gives CASSLLRGPDTQYF.

The genes are TRBV9 and TRBJ2-1; maybe TRBD2 (6 bases). The CDR3 sequence is 15 residues long. From germline, CDR1 is SGDLS and CDR2 YYNGEE. Trimming stripped 7 bases from V and 6 bases from J, with 20 bases between. CDR3: CASRRIDGGGNEQFF. CDR3 DNA sequence: TGTGCCAGCCGACGCATAGATGGGGGAGGCAATGAGCAGTTCTTC.

The CDR3: CASRDRDRGETQYF. CDR3 DNA sequence: TGTGCCAGCAGGGACCGGGACAGGGGGGAGACCCAGTACTTC. The chain has TRBV2 and TRBJ2-5; 11 bases are a match to TRBD1. With 6 bases clipped from V and 5 bases from J, the junction kept 5 bases outside the gene matches. The CDR3 extends over 14 amino acids. The germline V gene encodes CDR1 SNHLY and CDR2 FYNNEI.

The genes are TRBV14 and TRBJ2-2; D is unresolved. Germline CDR1 reads SGHDN; CDR2 reads FVKESK. The CDR3 totals 15 residues. With 0 bases removed from V and 3 bases from J, the gap between germline ends came to 8 bases. The CDR3 DNA reads TGTGCCAGCAGCCAAGACAGGTTATACACCGGGGAGCTGTTTTTT. It encodes CASSQDRLYTGELFF.

V usage is TRBV9 and J usage is TRBJ2-7; 9 bases are shared with TRBD1. Germline values: CDR1 SGDLS, CDR2 YYNGEE. Unmatched junction bases numbered 3, after V lost 0 bases and J lost 2 bases. The CDR3 totals 15 residues. The CDR3 sequence is CASSVENRGPYEQYF. Here the CDR3 DNA reads TGTGCCAGCAGCGTAGAGAACAGGGGGCCCTACGAGCAGTACTTC.

This chain uses TRBV10-1 with TRBJ2-7, with 9 bases that match TRBD2. V lost 5 bases to trimming and J lost 3 bases; unmatched junction nucleotides: 14. This CDR3 comprises 17 residues. CDR1 is WNHNN, CDR2 SYGVQD, per germline (reference sequence). The CDR3 loop reads CASSPSRAGGPNYEQYF. Written as DNA, the CDR3 is TGCGCCAGCAGTCCCTCCCGGGCGGGGGGGCCCAACTACGAGCAGTACTTC.

This chain uses TRBV6-5 with TRBJ2-5; maybe TRBD1 (6 bases). The ends were cut back, 1 base at V and 5 bases at J, with 14 bases in the middle. Germline values: CDR1 MNHEY, CDR2 SVGAGI. The CDR3 runs to 15 residues. The CDR3 region has the DNA TGTGCCAGCAGTTACTTAACAGGGACGGCGGAGACCCAGTACTTC. This codes for CASSYLTGTAETQYF.

The V gene is TRBV19, the J gene TRBJ1-1; 11 nucleotides line up with TRBD1. V lost 7 bases to trimming and J lost 11 bases; unmatched junction nucleotides: 12. In germline, CDR1 is LNHDA, CDR2 SQIVND (reference sequence). The CDR3 runs to 14 residues. CDR3 nucleotides: TGTGCCAGTACCAGAGGACAGGGGGCCGCGTCCGCTTTCTTT. Protein product: CASTRGQGAASAFF.

The chain links TRBV5-4 to TRBJ2-1; D is unresolved. There are 13 residues in the CDR3. Trimming removed 1 base at V and 4 bases at J, with 6 bases between. Germline CDR1 is SGHNT and CDR2 is YYREEE (reference sequence). CDR3 protein: CASSLQVYNEQFF. CDR3 in DNA: TGTGCCAGCAGCTTGCAGGTATACAATGAGCAGTTCTTC.

This sequence joins TRBV4-2 and TRBJ1-2; D is ambiguous. Germline V lookup: CDR1 LGHNA, CDR2 YNFKEQ. V dropped 1 base and J dropped 4 bases, with 13 bases sitting between them. CDR3 length: 15 residues. The CDR3 DNA reads TGTGCCAGCAGCCAAGTCGAGGATTTTGGCTATGGCTACACCTTC. Amino acid sequence: CASSQVEDFGYGYTF.

The gene calls are TRBV4-1 and TRBJ2-6, with D perhaps TRBD1 (6 bases). Between the trimmed V and J ends, which lost 0 bases and 2 bases, there was a span of 14 bases. The CDR3 runs to 18 residues. Germline V CDR1 and CDR2: MGHRA, YSYEKL. Written as DNA, the CDR3 is TGCGCCAGCAGCCAAGAGTCGGGCAGGGGAACTGGGGCCAACGTCCTGACTTTC. It encodes CASSQESGRGTGANVLTF.

V and J are TRBV28 and TRBJ1-1; no reliable D call. Germline loops: CDR1 MDHEN, CDR2 SYDVKM. Trimming pared 5 bases from V and 5 bases from J, leaving 15 bases between. The CDR3 consists of 14 residues. CDR3 residues: CASSPPRGGTEAFF. The DNA of the CDR3 is TGTGCCAGCAGTCCCCCTCGCGGCGGGACTGAAGCTTTCTTT.

V usage is TRBV14 and J usage is TRBJ2-2, with D uncertain. The V end was cut by 1 base, the J end by 5 bases, with 8 bases between. Germline assignment: CDR1 SGHDN and CDR2 FVKESK. This CDR3 is built from 14 residues. The CDR3 loop reads CASSQAFRTGELFF. CDR3 sequence (DNA): TGTGCCAGCAGCCAAGCATTCAGGACCGGGGAGCTGTTTTTT.